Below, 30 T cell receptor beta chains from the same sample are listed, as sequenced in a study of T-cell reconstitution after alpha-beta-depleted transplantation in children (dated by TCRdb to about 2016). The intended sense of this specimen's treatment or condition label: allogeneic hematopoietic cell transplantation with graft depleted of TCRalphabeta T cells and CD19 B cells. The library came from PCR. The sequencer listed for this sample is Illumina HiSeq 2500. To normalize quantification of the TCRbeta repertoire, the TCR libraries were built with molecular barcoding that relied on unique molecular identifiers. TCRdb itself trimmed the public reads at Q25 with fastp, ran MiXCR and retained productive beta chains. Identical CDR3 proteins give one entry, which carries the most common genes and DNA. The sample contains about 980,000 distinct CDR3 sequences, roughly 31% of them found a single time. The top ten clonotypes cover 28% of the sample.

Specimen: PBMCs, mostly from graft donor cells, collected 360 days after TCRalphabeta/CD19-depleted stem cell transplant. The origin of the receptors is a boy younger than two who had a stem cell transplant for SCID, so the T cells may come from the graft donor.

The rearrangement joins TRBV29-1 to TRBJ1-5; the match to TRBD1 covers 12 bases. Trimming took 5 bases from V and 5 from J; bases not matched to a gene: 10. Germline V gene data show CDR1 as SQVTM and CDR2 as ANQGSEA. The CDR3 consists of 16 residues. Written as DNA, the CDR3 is TGCAGCGTTTCAACCGGGACAGGGGGCTGGGATCAGCCCCAGCATTTT. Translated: CSVSTGTGGWDQPQHF.

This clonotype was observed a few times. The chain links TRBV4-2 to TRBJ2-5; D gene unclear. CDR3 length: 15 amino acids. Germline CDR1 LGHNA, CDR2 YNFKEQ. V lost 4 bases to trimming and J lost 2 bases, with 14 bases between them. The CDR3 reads CASSLEWGWQETQYF. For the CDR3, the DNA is TGTGCCAGCAGCCTCGAGTGGGGATGGCAAGAGACCCAGTACTTC.

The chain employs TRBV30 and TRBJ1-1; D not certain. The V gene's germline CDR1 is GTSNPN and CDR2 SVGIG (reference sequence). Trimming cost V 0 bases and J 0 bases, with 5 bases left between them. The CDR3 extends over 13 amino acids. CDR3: CAWSVGLNTEAFF. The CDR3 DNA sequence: TGTGCCTGGAGTGTTGGGTTGAACACTGAAGCTTTCTTT.

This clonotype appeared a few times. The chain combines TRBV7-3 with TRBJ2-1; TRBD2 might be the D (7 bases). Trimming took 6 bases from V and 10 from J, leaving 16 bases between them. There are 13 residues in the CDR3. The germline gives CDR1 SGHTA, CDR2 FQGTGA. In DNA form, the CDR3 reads TGTGCCAGCAGTTCCGGGACTACAGGGGAGCAGTTCTTC. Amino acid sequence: CASSSGTTGEQFF. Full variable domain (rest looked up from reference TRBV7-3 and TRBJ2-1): GAGVSQTPSNKVTEKGKYVELRCDPISGHTALYWYRQSLGQGPEFLIYFQGTGAADDSGLPNDRFFAVRPEGSVSTLKIQRTERGDSAVYLCASSSGTTGEQFFGPGTRLTVL.

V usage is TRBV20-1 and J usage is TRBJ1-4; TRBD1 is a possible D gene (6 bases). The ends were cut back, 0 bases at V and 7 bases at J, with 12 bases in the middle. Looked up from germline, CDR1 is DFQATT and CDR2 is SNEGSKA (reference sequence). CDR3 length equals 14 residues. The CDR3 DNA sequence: TGCAGTGCTAGAGATCGAGGGACAAGTGAAAAACTGTTTTTT. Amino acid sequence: CSARDRGTSEKLFF.

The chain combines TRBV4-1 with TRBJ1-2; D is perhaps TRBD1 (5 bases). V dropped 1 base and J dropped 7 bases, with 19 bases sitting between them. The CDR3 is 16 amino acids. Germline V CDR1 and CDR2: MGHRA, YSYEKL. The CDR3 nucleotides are TGCGCCAGCAGCCAAGTGGGGACGGGGAGGATAAGTGGCTACACCTTC. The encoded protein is CASSQVGTGRISGYTF.

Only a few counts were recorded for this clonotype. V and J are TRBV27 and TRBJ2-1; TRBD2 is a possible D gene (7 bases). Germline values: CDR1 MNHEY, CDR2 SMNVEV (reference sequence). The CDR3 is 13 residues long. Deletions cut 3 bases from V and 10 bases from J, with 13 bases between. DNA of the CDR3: TGTGCCAGCAGTTTTAGGGGGGGGGTGGAGCAGTTCTTC. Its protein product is CASSFRGGVEQFF.

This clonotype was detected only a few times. CDR3 sequence: CASSLLPDGELFF. CDR3 DNA: TGTGCCAGCAGCTTGCTACCGGACGGGGAGCTGTTTTTT. The J gene is TRBJ2-2, the V gene TRBV5-8; D remains ambiguous. The germline gives CDR1 SGHTS, CDR2 YDEGEE. Trimming shortened V by 1 base and J by 7 bases, and 8 bases separated the two germline ends. The length of the CDR3 is 13 residues. The full variable domain, in which reference TRBV5-8 and TRBJ2-2 provide the parts outside the CDR3, is EAGVTQSPTHLIKTRGQQATLRCSPISGHTSVYWYQQALGLGLQFLLWYDEGEERNRGNFPPRFSGRQFPNYSSELNVNALELEDSALYLCASSLLPDGELFFGEGSRLTVL.

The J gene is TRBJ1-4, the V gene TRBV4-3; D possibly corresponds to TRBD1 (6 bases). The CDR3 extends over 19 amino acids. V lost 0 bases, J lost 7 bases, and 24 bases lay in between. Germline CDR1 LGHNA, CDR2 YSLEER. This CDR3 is CASSQDYGGARVRGEKLFF. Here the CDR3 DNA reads TGCGCCAGCAGCCAAGATTATGGGGGGGCCCGGGTGAGAGGTGAAAAACTGTTTTTT.

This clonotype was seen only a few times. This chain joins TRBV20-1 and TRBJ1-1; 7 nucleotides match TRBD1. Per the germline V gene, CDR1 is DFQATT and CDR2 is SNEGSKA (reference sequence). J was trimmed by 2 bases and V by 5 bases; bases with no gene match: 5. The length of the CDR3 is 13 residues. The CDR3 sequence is CSAPTGTNTEAFF. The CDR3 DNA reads TGCAGTGCTCCGACAGGGACCAACACTGAAGCTTTCTTT.

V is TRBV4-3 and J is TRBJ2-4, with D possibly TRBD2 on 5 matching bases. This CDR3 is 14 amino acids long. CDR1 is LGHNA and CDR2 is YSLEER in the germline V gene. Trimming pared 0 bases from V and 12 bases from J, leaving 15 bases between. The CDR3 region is CASSQEAQGRGQYF. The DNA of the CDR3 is TGCGCCAGCAGCCAAGAGGCACAAGGACGGGGTCAGTACTTC.

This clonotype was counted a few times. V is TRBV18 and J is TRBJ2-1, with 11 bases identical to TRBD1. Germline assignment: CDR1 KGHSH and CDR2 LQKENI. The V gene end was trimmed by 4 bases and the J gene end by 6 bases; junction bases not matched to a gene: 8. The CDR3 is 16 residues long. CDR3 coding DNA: TGTGCCAGCTCACGACTACCTGGGACAGGGGGCAATGAGCAGTTCTTC. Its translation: CASSRLPGTGGNEQFF.

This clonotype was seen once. The CDR3: CASSLRFIWVAGGPIYNEQFF. CDR3 DNA sequence: TGTGCCAGCAGTTTAAGGTTCATCTGGGTAGCGGGGGGGCCAATCTACAATGAGCAGTTCTTC. The chain combines TRBV12-3 or TRBV12-4 with TRBJ2-1, with 11 bases matching TRBD2. V was clipped by 2 bases and J by 3 bases; unmatched bases: 18. The CDR3 spans 21 residues.

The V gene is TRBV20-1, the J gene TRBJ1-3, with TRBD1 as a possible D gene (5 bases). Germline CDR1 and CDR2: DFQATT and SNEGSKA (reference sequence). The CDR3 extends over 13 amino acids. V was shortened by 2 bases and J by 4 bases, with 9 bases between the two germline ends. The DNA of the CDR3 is TGCAGTGCTAGACAGGGATCCGGAAACACCATATATTTT. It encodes CSARQGSGNTIYF.

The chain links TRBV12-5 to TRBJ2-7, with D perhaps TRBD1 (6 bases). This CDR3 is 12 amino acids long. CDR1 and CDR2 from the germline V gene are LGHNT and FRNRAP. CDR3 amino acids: CSSQGIENEQYF. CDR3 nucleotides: TGTTCGTCGCAGGGGATAGAAAACGAGCAGTACTTC.

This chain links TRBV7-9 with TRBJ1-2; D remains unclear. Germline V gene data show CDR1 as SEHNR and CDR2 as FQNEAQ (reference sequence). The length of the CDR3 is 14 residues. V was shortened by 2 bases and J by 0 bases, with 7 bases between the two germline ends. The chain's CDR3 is CASSLPGANYGYTF. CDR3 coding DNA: TGTGCCAGCAGCTTACCCGGGGCTAACTATGGCTACACCTTC.

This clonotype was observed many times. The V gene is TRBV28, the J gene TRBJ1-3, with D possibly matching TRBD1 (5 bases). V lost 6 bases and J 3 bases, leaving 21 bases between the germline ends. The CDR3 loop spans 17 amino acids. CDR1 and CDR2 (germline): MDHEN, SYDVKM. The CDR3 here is CASSSTTGAPYGNTIYF. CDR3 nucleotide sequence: TGTGCCAGCAGCTCGACCACAGGAGCCCCTTATGGAAACACCATATATTTT.

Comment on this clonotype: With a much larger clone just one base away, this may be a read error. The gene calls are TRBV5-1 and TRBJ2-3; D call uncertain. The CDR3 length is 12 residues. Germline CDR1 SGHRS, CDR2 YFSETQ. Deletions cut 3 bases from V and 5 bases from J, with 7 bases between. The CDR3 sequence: CASSSDGDTQYF. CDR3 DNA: TGCGCCAGCAGCTCGGACGGAGATACGCAGTATTTT.

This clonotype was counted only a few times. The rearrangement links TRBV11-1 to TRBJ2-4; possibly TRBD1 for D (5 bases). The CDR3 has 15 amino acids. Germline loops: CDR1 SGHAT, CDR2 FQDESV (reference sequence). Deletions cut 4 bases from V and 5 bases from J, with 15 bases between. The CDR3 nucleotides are TGTGCCAGCAGCTCCCTTGAGACAGCTGAAAACATTCAGTACTTC. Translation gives CASSSLETAENIQYF.

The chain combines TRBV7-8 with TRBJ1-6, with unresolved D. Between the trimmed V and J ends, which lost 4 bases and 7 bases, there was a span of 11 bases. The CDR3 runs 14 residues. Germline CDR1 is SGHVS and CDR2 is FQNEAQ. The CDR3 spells CASSSRTGNSPLHF. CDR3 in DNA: TGTGCCAGCAGCTCAAGGACGGGGAATTCACCCCTCCACTTT.

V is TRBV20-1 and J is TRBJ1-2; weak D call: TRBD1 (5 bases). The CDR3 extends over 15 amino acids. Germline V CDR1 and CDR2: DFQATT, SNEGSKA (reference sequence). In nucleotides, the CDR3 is TGCAGCGGCGCGGACACTAAAAGGATTGGCTATGGCTACACCTTC. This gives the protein CSGADTKRIGYGYTF.

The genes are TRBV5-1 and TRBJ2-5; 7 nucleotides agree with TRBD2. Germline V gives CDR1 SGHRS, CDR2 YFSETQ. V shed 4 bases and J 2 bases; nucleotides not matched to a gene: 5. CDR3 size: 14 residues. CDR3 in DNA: TGCGCCAGCAGCCGTCTAGCGGTTCAAGAGACCCAGTACTTC. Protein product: CASSRLAVQETQYF.

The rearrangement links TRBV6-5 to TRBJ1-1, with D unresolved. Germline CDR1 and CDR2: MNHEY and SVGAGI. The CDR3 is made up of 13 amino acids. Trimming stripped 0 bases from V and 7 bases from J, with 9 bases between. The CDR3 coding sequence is TGTGCCAGCAGTTACTCCCATGCGGGTGAAGCTTTCTTT. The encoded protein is CASSYSHAGEAFF.

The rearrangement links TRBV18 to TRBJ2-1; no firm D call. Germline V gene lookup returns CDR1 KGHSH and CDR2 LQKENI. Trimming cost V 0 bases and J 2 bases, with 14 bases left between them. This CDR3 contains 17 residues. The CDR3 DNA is TGTGCCAGCTCACCACCGTTTGGGGAAGCCGCCTACAATGAGCAGTTCTTC. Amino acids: CASSPPFGEAAYNEQFF.

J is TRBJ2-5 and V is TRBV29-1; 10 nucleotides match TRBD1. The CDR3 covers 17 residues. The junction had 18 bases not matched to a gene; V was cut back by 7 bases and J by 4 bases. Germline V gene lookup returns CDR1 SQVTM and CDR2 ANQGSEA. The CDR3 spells CSAQPRQGAVLRETQYF. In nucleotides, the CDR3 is TGCAGCGCCCAACCGCGACAGGGGGCCGTATTGAGAGAGACCCAGTACTTC.

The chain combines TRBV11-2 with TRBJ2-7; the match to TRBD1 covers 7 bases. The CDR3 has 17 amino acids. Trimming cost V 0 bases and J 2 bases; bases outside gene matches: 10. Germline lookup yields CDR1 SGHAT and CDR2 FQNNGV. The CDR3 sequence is CASSLDWSNTGAYEQYF. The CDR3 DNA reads TGTGCCAGCAGCTTAGATTGGTCGAATACAGGGGCCTACGAGCAGTACTTC.

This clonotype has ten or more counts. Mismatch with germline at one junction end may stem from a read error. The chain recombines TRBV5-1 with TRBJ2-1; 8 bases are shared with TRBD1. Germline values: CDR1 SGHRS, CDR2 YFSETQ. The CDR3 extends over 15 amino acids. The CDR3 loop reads CASSSDRGSYNEQFF. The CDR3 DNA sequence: TGTGCCAGCAGCTCCGACAGGGGCTCCTACAATGAGCAGTTCTTC.

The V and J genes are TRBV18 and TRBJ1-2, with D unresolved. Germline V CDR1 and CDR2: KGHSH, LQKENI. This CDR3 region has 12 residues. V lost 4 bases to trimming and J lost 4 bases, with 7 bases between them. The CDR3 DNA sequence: TGTGCCAGCTCACTTCAATCCTATGGCTACACCTTC. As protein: CASSLQSYGYTF.

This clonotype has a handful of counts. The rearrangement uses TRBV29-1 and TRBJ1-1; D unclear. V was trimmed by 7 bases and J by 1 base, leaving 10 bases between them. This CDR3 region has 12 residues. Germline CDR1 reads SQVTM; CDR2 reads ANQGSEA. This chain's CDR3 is CSADPRNTEAFF. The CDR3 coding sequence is TGCAGCGCCGACCCCCGGAACACTGAAGCTTTCTTT.

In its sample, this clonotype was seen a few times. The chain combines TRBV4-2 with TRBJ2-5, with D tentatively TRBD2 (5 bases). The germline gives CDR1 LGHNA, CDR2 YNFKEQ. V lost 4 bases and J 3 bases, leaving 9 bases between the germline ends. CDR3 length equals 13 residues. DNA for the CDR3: TGTGCCAGCAGCCGAGAGAGGGAAGAGACCCAGTACTTC. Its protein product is CASSREREETQYF.